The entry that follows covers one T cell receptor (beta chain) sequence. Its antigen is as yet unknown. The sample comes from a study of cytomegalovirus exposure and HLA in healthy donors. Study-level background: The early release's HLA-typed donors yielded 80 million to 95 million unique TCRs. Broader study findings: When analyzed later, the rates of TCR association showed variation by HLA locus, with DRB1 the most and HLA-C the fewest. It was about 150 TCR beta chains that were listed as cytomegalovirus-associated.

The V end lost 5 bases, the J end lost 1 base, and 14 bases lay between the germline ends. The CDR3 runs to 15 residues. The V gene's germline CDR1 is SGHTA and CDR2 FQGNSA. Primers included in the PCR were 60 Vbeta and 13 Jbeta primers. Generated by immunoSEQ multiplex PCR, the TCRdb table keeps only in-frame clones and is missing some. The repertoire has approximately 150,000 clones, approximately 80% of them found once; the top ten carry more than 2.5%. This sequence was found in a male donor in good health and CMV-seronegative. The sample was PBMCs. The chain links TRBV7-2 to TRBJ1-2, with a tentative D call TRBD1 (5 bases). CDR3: CASSLGGDGNYGYTF. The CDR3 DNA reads TGTGCCAGCAGCCTCGGAGGGGACGGTAACTATGGCTACACCTTC.